What follows describes a single TCR beta chain. This record comes from a study of T cell clonotyping in hematopoietic cell transplantation. Generated by immunoSEQ multiplex PCR, the TCRdb table keeps only in-frame clones and is missing some. The profile shows 7,000 to 9,500 clones, around 94% of them singletons. Recipients were bled about 28 days pretransplant and at posttransplant days 30, 100, 180. The CDR3 sequence is 13 residues long. Trimming left V 0 bases short and J 3 bases short, with 6 bases between. From germline, CDR1 is SGHNT and CDR2 YYREEE (reference sequence). The receptor was isolated from a male patient aged 55-69 years who had an allogeneic stem cell transplant from an unrelated donor, so T cells may come from the graft donor. Some clones in this sample may be carry-over from other donors' samples. The chain combines TRBV5-4 with TRBJ1-2; tentative D call: TRBD1 (5 bases). The sample consisted of peripheral blood mononuclear cells, taken 30 days after allogeneic stem cell transplant. CDR3 region: CASSLGQHYGYTF. In DNA, the CDR3 is TGTGCCAGCAGCTTGGGACAGCACTATGGCTACACCTTC.